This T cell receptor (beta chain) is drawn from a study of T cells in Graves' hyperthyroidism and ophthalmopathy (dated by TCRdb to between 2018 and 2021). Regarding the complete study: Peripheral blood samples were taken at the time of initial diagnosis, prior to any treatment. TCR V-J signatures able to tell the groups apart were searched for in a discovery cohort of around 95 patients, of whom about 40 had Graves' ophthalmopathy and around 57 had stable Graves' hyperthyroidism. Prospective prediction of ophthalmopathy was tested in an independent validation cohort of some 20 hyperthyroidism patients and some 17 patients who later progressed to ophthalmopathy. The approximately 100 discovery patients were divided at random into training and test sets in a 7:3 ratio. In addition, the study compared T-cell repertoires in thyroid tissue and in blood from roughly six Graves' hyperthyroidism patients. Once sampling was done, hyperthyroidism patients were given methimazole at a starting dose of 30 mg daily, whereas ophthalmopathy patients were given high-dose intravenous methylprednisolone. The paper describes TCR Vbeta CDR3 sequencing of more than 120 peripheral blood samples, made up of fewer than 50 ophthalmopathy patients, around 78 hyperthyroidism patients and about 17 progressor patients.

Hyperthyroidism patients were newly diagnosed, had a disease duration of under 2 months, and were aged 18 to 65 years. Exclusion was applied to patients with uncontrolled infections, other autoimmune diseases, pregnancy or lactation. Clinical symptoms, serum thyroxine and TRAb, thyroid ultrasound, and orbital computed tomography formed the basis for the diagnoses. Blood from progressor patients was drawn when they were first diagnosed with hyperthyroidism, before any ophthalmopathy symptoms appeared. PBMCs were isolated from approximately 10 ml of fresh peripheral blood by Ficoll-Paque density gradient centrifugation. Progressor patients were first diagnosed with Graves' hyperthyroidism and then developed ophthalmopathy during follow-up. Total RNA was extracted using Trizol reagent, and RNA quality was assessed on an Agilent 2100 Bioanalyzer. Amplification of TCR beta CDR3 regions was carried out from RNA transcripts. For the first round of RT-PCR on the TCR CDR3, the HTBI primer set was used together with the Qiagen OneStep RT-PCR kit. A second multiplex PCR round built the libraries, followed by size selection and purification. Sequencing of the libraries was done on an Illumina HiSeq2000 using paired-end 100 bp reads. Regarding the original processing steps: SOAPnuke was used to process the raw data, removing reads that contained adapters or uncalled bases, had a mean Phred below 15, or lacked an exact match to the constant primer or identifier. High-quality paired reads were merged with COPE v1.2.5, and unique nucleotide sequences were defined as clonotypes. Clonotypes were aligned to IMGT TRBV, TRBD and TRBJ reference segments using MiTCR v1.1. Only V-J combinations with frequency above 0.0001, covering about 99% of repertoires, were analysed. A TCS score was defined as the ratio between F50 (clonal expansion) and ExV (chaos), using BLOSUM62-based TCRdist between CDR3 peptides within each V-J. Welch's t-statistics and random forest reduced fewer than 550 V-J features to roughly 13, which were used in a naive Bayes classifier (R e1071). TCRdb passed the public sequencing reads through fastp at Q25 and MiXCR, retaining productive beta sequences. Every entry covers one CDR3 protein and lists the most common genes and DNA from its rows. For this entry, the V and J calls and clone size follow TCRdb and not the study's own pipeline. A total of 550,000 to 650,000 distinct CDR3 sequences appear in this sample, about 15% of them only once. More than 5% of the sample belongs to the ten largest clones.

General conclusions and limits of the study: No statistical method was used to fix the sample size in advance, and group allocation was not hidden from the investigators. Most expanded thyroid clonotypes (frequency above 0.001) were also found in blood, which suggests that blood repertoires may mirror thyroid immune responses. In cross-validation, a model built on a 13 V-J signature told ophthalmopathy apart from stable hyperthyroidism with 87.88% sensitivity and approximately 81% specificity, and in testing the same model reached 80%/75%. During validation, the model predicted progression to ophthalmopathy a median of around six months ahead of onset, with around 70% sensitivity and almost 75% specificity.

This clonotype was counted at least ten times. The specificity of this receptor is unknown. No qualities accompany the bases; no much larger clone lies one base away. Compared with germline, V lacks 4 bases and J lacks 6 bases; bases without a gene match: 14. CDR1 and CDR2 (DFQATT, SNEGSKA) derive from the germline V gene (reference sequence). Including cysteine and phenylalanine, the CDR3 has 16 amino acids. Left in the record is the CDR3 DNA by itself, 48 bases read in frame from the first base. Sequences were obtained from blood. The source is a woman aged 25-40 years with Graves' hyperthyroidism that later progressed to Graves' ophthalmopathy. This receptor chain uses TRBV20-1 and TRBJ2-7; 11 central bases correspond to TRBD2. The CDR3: CSAMPSGRTDSGEQYF. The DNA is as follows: TGCAGTGCTATGCCTAGCGGGAGGACAGACTCCGGCGAGCAGTACTTC.